One sample yielded the 24 T cell receptor beta chains listed below, sequenced in a study of T-cell memory formation after mild COVID-19. MiXCR, applied by TCRdb to the 5' RACE reads, yields one record per CDR3 protein. Among some 64,000 distinct CDR3 sequences listed, about a tenth were seen once. Sequenced input: PBMCs or a T cell subset sorted from them (not recorded which). Receptors were obtained from a man aged 18 to 30 who had mild COVID-19 (a few samples of this study predate the infection). Cell type and time point are not known.

The rearrangement uses TRBV5-4 and TRBJ2-7; D remains ambiguous. This CDR3 region has 15 residues. Germline assignment: CDR1 SGHNT and CDR2 YYREEE (reference sequence). The germline V and J ends were trimmed by 1 base and 0 bases, with 11 bases remaining between them. DNA of the CDR3: TGTGCCAGCAGCTTGCCGACCCAGAGCTCCTACGAGCAGTACTTC. It is translated as CASSLPTQSSYEQYF.

J is TRBJ1-4 and V is TRBV5-1, with TRBD1 matching over 8 bases. This CDR3 spans 15 amino acids. J lost 8 bases, V lost 0 bases, and 6 bases had no gene match. The germline gives CDR1 SGHRS, CDR2 YFSETQ. The CDR3: CASSLGNGQGEKLFF. The CDR3 DNA is TGCGCCAGCAGCTTGGGTAACGGACAGGGAGAAAAACTGTTTTTT.

V usage is TRBV5-1 and J usage is TRBJ2-2; weak D call: TRBD1 (7 bases). Germline-derived CDR1 and CDR2 are SGHRS and YFSETQ. The V end was cut by 4 bases, the J end by 4 bases, with 14 bases between. This CDR3 spans 15 amino acids. CDR3 sequence: CASSRGTAGTGELFF. Written as DNA, the CDR3 is TGCGCCAGCAGCAGAGGGACAGCGGGCACCGGGGAGCTGTTTTTT.

The chain combines TRBV12-3 or TRBV12-4 with TRBJ2-1; the D call may be TRBD1 or TRBD2 (5 bases each). Trimming took 7 bases from V and 9 from J, leaving 22 bases between them. The CDR3 is made up of 15 amino acids. The CDR3 coding sequence is TGTGCCAGCATCCCTCGACTGGGCGCTGGGGGTGAGCAGTTCTTC. Translated, it gives CASIPRLGAGGEQFF.

This clonotype was observed many times. The V gene is TRBV4-3, the J gene TRBJ2-1, with D possibly TRBD1 on 6 matching bases. The CDR3 consists of 12 residues. CDR1 and CDR2 (germline): LGHNA, YSLEER. V lost 1 base to trimming and J lost 8 bases, with 6 bases between them. The CDR3 loop reads CASSQGGHEQFF. The CDR3 DNA is TGCGCCAGCAGCCAAGGGGGGCATGAGCAGTTCTTC.

The chain couples TRBV19 to TRBJ1-3; 7 bases are shared with TRBD1. The CDR3 has 14 amino acids. The germline V gene encodes CDR1 LNHDA and CDR2 SQIVND (reference sequence). Trimming took 3 bases from V and 4 from J; bases not matched to a gene: 3. The CDR3 bases are TGTGCCAGTAGTATCCAGGGGGACGGAAACACCATATATTTT. Translating it yields CASSIQGDGNTIYF.

V and J are TRBV6-2 or TRBV6-3 and TRBJ2-1; weak D call: TRBD2 (5 bases). V was trimmed by 4 bases and J by 7 bases, leaving 17 bases between them. CDR1 MNHEY and CDR2 SVGEGT come from the germline V gene. The CDR3 has 15 residues. CDR3 bases: TGTGCCAGCAGTTCCGGGGTCCCTAGTTGGAATGAGCAGTTCTTC. This sequence encodes CASSSGVPSWNEQFF.

V gene TRBV7-3 combines with J gene TRBJ2-1, with D maybe TRBD2 (6 bases). The CDR3 loop spans 15 amino acids. Trimming took off 4 bases at V and 0 bases at J, with 10 bases between the two ends. Germline CDR1 SGHTA, CDR2 FQGTGA. Here the CDR3 reads CASSSYGSSYNEQFF. CDR3 nucleotide sequence: TGTGCCAGCAGCTCCTACGGGAGCTCCTACAATGAGCAGTTCTTC.

The rearrangement joins TRBV5-1 to TRBJ1-3; D ambiguous. Per the germline V gene, CDR1 is SGHRS and CDR2 is YFSETQ. This CDR3 contains 15 residues. Trimming took 0 bases from V and 0 from J, leaving 7 bases between them. The CDR3 DNA is TGCGCCAGCAGCTTGGGCCCCCGCTCTGGAAACACCATATATTTT. It translates to CASSLGPRSGNTIYF.

The chain couples TRBV15 to TRBJ2-3, with TRBD2 matching 10 bases. Unmatched junction bases numbered 1, after V lost 0 bases and J lost 4 bases. The CDR3 covers 15 residues. Germline V gives CDR1 LNHNV, CDR2 YYDKDF (reference sequence). The chain's CDR3 is CATSRDLAGADTQYF. The CDR3 DNA reads TGTGCCACCAGCAGAGATCTAGCGGGGGCAGATACGCAGTATTTT. Combining the CDR3 with reference TRBV15 and TRBJ2-3 gives the whole variable domain DAMVIQNPRYQVTQFGKPVTLSCSQTLNHNVMYWYQQKSSQAPKLLFHYYDKDFNNEADTPDNFQSRRPNTSFCFLDIRSPGLGDTAMYLCATSRDLAGADTQYFGPGTRLTVL.

This clonotype turned up a few times. The chain couples TRBV7-2 to TRBJ1-2; D uncertain. Germline lookup yields CDR1 SGHTA and CDR2 FQGNSA. V was shortened by 4 bases and J by 8 bases, with 11 bases between the two germline ends. This CDR3 is 12 amino acids long. CDR3 in amino acids: CASSSRVAGYTF. CDR3 in DNA: TGTGCCAGCAGCTCGCGTGTAGCGGGCTACACCTTC.

This clonotype was seen repeatedly, ten times or more. V usage is TRBV5-1 and J usage is TRBJ2-3; 12 bases align to TRBD2. V trimming: 4 bases; J trimming: 5 bases; junction bases outside the gene matches: 2. The V gene's germline CDR1 is SGHRS and CDR2 YFSETQ. This CDR3 is 14 amino acids long. CDR3 amino acids: CASSLTSGGDTQYF. The CDR3 DNA reads TGCGCCAGCAGCCTGACTAGCGGGGGAGATACGCAGTATTTT.

This clonotype was picked up many times. The chain uses TRBV5-1 and TRBJ2-7, with D unresolved. V lost 4 bases and J 3 bases, leaving 14 bases between the germline ends. The CDR3 contains 14 residues. Germline V gene data show CDR1 as SGHRS and CDR2 as YFSETQ. CDR3 bases: TGCGCCAGCAGCGCCCAGACGGATGGCTACGAGCAGTACTTC. Encoded protein: CASSAQTDGYEQYF.

This clonotype was counted only a few times. The chain joins TRBV4-1 to TRBJ1-2; weak D call: TRBD1 (5 bases). There are 15 residues in the CDR3. The V end lost 3 bases, the J end lost 11 bases, and 22 bases lay between the germline ends. Germline loops: CDR1 MGHRA, CDR2 YSYEKL. CDR3 DNA: TGCGCCAGCAGCCAGGCTCTCAGGGAGGGGAGGCGATACACCTTC. Protein sequence: CASSQALREGRRYTF.

As to this clonotype: The junction departs from the called germline gene at one end, perhaps through a read error. The genes are TRBV4-3 and TRBJ2-2; unclear D gene. This CDR3 has 17 amino acids. CDR1 is LGHNA and CDR2 is YSLEER in the germline V gene. CDR3 sequence reads: CASRQDRADANTGELFF. CDR3 DNA: TGCGCCAGCAGACAAGATCGGGCAGACGCGAACACCGGGGAGCTGTTTTTT.

The chain links TRBV20-1 to TRBJ2-5, with D possibly TRBD2 on 5 matching bases. Trimming took 3 bases from V and 2 from J, leaving 13 bases between them. The CDR3 covers 14 residues. Germline-derived CDR1 and CDR2 are DFQATT and SNEGSKA (reference sequence). CDR3: CSASLLRGQETQYF. The CDR3 DNA is TGCAGTGCTAGTCTGCTCCGGGGACAAGAGACCCAGTACTTC.

The chain recombines TRBV7-2 with TRBJ1-1, with D perhaps TRBD1 (5 bases). CDR1 and CDR2 (germline): SGHTA, FQGNSA. Trimming left V 4 bases short and J 2 bases short, with 11 bases between. The CDR3 covers 14 residues. CDR3 sequence reads: CASSSRTFNTEAFF. Here the CDR3 DNA reads TGTGCCAGCAGCTCCCGGACATTTAACACTGAAGCTTTCTTT.

This clonotype was seen a few times. The chain is built from TRBV28 and TRBJ2-2; D is perhaps TRBD1 or TRBD2 (6 bases each). The CDR3 contains 14 residues. Per the germline V gene, CDR1 is MDHEN and CDR2 is SYDVKM. V was cut by 2 bases and J by 3 bases, with 7 bases left in between. For the CDR3, the DNA is TGTGCCAGCAGTTTAAGGGGGGACACCGGGGAGCTGTTTTTT. Translation gives CASSLRGDTGELFF.

This clonotype was detected a few times. The chain is built from TRBV7-9 and TRBJ1-2, with 7 positions matching TRBD1. This CDR3 region has 14 residues. V lost 6 bases to trimming and J lost 1 base; unmatched junction nucleotides: 5. The germline CDR1 and CDR2 sequences are SEHNR and FQNEAQ (reference sequence). This CDR3 is CASRPTGVNYGYTF. DNA for the CDR3: TGTGCCAGCAGGCCAACAGGGGTTAACTATGGCTACACCTTC.

This clonotype has ten or more counts. The chain links TRBV9 to TRBJ1-5; the D gene is possibly TRBD1 (5 bases). Trimming shortened V by 4 bases and J by 2 bases, and 19 bases separated the two germline ends. This CDR3 spans 17 amino acids. The germline CDR1 and CDR2 sequences are SGDLS and YYNGEE. CDR3 protein: CASSQWGRGPGNQPQHF. As DNA, the CDR3 is TGTGCCAGCAGCCAGTGGGGGAGAGGTCCCGGCAATCAGCCCCAGCATTTT.

Many counts were recorded for this clonotype. The V gene is TRBV4-2, the J gene TRBJ2-2; unclear D gene. Looked up from germline, CDR1 is LGHNA and CDR2 is YNFKEQ. The CDR3 totals 13 residues. V lost 0 bases, J lost 9 bases, and 8 bases lay in between. The CDR3 reads CASSQELNWELFF. The CDR3 coding sequence is TGTGCCAGCAGCCAAGAACTAAACTGGGAGCTGTTTTTT.

This clonotype has only a few counts. The chain uses TRBV16 and TRBJ2-5; the D gene is possibly TRBD1 (6 bases). The CDR3 consists of 14 residues. CDR1 and CDR2 from the germline V gene are KGHSY and FQNENV. V lost 0 bases and J lost 2, with 7 bases in between. In nucleotides, the CDR3 is TGTGCCAGCAGCCAATCGGGGGCTCAAGAGACCCAGTACTTC. It translates to CASSQSGAQETQYF.

The chain is built from TRBV9 and TRBJ1-1; a possible D gene is TRBD1 (5 bases). From germline, CDR1 is SGDLS and CDR2 YYNGEE. Between the trimmed V and J ends, which lost 3 bases and 8 bases, there was a span of 14 bases. This CDR3 is 13 amino acids long. CDR3 sequence reads: CASSASPTGEAFF. CDR3 sequence (DNA): TGTGCCAGCAGCGCTAGCCCAACAGGCGAAGCTTTCTTT.

There are many counts of this clonotype. This chain links TRBV12-3 or TRBV12-4 with TRBJ2-4; perhaps TRBD2 as D (8 bases). The CDR3 runs 20 residues. V gave up 5 bases and J gave up 0 bases, with 26 bases separating them. The CDR3 coding sequence is TGTGCCAGCAGTCTCGGGGGGGCCTTCCAGGGGGTAATAGCCAAAAACATTCAGTACTTC. It translates to CASSLGGAFQGVIAKNIQYF.